This T cell receptor (beta chain) was documented in a study of T cell responses to AZD1222 COVID-19 vaccine. Worth noting for this clone: Antigen unknown.

The CDR3 length is 18 residues. Germline lookup yields CDR1 LNHNV and CDR2 YYDKDF (reference sequence). J lost 5 bases, V lost 3 bases, and 6 bases had no gene match. Data came from immunoSEQ multiplex PCR; TCRdb stores just in-frame clones and leaves some out. The sample records about 83,000 clones, roughly nine tenths being singletons. General observations from the study: When two AZD1222 doses had been given, Spike-specific TCR breadth and depth rose. Among the donors, most were white British and more were female, and clonal diversity was possibly underestimated.

This rearrangement joins TRBV15 to TRBJ2-2; 16 nucleotides agree with TRBD2. This material consisted of peripheral blood, taken on day 0 of AZD1222 vaccination. The origin of this receptor is an adult in good health. Here the CDR3 reads CATSRGLAGGPRTGELFF. CDR3 coding DNA: TGTGCCACCAGCAGGGGACTAGCGGGAGGGCCAAGGACCGGGGAGCTGTTTTTT.